Below, 23 T cell receptor beta chains from the same sample are listed, as sequenced in a study of cytomegalovirus exposure and HLA in healthy donors. Vbeta (60) and Jbeta (13) primers were used in the PCR. Generated by immunoSEQ multiplex PCR, the TCRdb table keeps only in-frame clones and is missing some. The sample includes about 180,000 clones, roughly 88% of them seen just once. The source material was PBMCs. The receptors stem from a girl aged 2 to 9 in good health and CMV-seropositive.

The gene calls are TRBV5-4 and TRBJ2-7; D is unclear. V was shortened by 3 bases and J by 0 bases, with 22 bases between the two germline ends. CDR1 and CDR2 from the germline V gene are SGHNT and YYREEE (reference sequence). CDR3 length: 18 residues. The CDR3 loop reads CASSSLNYGPPDSYEQYF. For the CDR3, the DNA is TGTGCCAGCAGCTCCCTTAATTATGGGCCCCCGGACTCCTACGAGCAGTACTTC.

V gene TRBV5-1 combines with J gene TRBJ1-6, with 9 bases aligning to TRBD1. This CDR3 comprises 14 residues. V shed 1 base, J shed 8 bases, and the junction held 1 base outside the gene matches. The germline gives CDR1 SGHRS, CDR2 YFSETQ. The CDR3, as DNA: TGCGCCAGCAGCTTGACAGGGGGCGATTCACCCCTCCACTTT. Protein product: CASSLTGGDSPLHF.

V gene TRBV4-2 combines with J gene TRBJ2-7; 9 bases are shared with TRBD1. V trimming: 6 bases; J trimming: 4 bases; junction bases outside the gene matches: 13. The CDR3 loop spans 16 amino acids. The germline CDR1 and CDR2 sequences are LGHNA and YNFKEQ. The CDR3: CASRTNLQGATYEQYF. The CDR3 coding sequence is TGTGCCAGCAGGACGAACCTACAGGGGGCCACGTACGAGCAGTACTTC.

The V and J genes are TRBV4-1 and TRBJ2-3, with 11 bases fitting TRBD2. Germline V gene sequence: CDR1 MGHRA, CDR2 YSYEKL. The CDR3 spans 18 residues. V lost 3 bases, J lost 8 bases, and 16 bases stayed unmatched. The CDR3 sequence: CASSHFPGTSGNQGTQYF. The CDR3 coding sequence is TGCGCCAGCAGCCATTTCCCCGGGACTAGCGGCAACCAGGGTACGCAGTATTTT.

The chain uses TRBV5-1 and TRBJ1-2; D unresolved. This CDR3 has 14 residues. With 5 bases removed from V and 0 bases from J, the gap between germline ends came to 11 bases. Germline-derived CDR1 and CDR2 are SGHRS and YFSETQ. CDR3 bases: TGCGCCAGCAGGGCCTCAGTGTCTAACTATGGCTACACCTTC. This sequence encodes CASRASVSNYGYTF.

The rearrangement links TRBV4-1 to TRBJ2-5, with 7 bases lining up with TRBD1. This CDR3 contains 13 residues. From germline, CDR1 is MGHRA and CDR2 YSYEKL. V shed 3 bases, J shed 7 bases, and the junction held 5 bases outside the gene matches. CDR3 nucleotides: TGCGCCAGCAGCCAGAGGACAGGTGGGACCCAGTACTTC. It codes for CASSQRTGGTQYF.

The count of this clone is one. The rearrangement links TRBV28 to TRBJ1-1; D not certain. Germline V gene lookup returns CDR1 MDHEN and CDR2 SYDVKM. The V gene lost 0 bases and the J gene lost 3 bases, with 14 bases spanning the gap. The CDR3 is 16 residues long. CDR3 in amino acids: CASSLWRKRFDTEAFF. The CDR3 DNA sequence: TGTGCCAGCAGTTTATGGCGGAAGCGGTTTGACACTGAAGCTTTCTTT.

This chain uses TRBV27 with TRBJ2-7, with 8 bases that match TRBD1. V shed 7 bases and J 4 bases; nucleotides not matched to a gene: 12. The CDR3 has 15 residues. CDR1 is MNHEY and CDR2 is SMNVEV in the germline V gene (reference sequence). CDR3 sequence reads: CASNPPRTGWYEQYF. DNA for the CDR3: TGTGCCAGCAATCCCCCCCGGACAGGGTGGTACGAGCAGTACTTC.

The J gene is TRBJ2-5, the V gene TRBV28, with D unclear. The CDR3 is made up of 12 amino acids. The germline gives CDR1 MDHEN, CDR2 SYDVKM. V was pared by 4 bases and J by 2 bases, with 5 bases between. CDR3: CASSSMQETQYF. As DNA, the CDR3 is TGTGCCAGCAGTTCTATGCAAGAGACCCAGTACTTC.

The rearrangement uses TRBV5-1 and TRBJ2-1; 9 bases match TRBD2. The CDR3 loop spans 15 amino acids. Germline-derived CDR1 and CDR2 are SGHRS and YFSETQ. J lost 8 bases, V lost 0 bases, and 6 bases had no gene match. CDR3 nucleotide sequence: TGCGCCAGCAGCTTGGTGGCTAGCGGGGCGGATGAGCAGTTCTTC. Its translation: CASSLVASGADEQFF. The full variable domain, rest sourced from reference TRBV5-1 and TRBJ2-1, is KAGVTQTPRYLIKTRGQQVTLSCSPISGHRSVSWYQQTPGQGLQFLFEYFSETQRNKGNFPGRFSGRQFSNSRSEMNVSTLELGDSALYLCASSLVASGADEQFFGPGTRLTVL.

About this clone itself: The junction departs from the called germline gene at one end, perhaps through a read error. The gene calls are TRBV7-7 and TRBJ2-2; D is uncertain. The CDR3 runs to 15 residues. CDR1 is SSHAT, CDR2 FNYEAQ, per germline (reference sequence). The CDR3 DNA follows: TGTGCTAGCAGCTCCCTCCCACCGGACACCGGGGAGCTGTTTTTT. It specifies CASSSLPPDTGELFF. Full variable domain (rest looked up from reference TRBV7-7 and TRBJ2-2): GAGVSQSPRYKVTKRGQDVTLRCDPISSHATLYWYQQALGQGPEFLTYFNYEAQPDKSGLPSDRFSAERPEGSISTLTIQRTEQRDSAMYRCASSSLPPDTGELFFGEGSRLTVL.

CDR3 in amino acids: CSVETGGFYGYTF. CDR3 sequence (DNA): TGCAGCGTCGAGACAGGGGGCTTCTATGGCTACACCTTC. The chain links TRBV29-1 to TRBJ1-2; 10 bases match TRBD1. This CDR3 has 13 residues. Germline V lookup: CDR1 SQVTM, CDR2 ANQGSEA. V shed 6 bases and J 4 bases; nucleotides not matched to a gene: 5.

CDR3 in DNA: TGTGCCAGCAGTTTATCCACTAGCCACCTCACAGATACGCAGTATTTT. Protein product: CASSLSTSHLTDTQYF. The J gene is TRBJ2-3, the V gene TRBV27; D perhaps matches TRBD2 (6 bases). The CDR3 totals 16 residues. The ends were cut back, 0 bases at V and 2 bases at J, with 12 bases in the middle. In germline, CDR1 is MNHEY, CDR2 SMNVEV (reference sequence).

J is TRBJ2-1 and V is TRBV15; 7 nucleotides align to TRBD2. J lost 4 bases, V lost 5 bases, and 8 bases had no gene match. Germline V CDR1 and CDR2: LNHNV, YYDKDF (reference sequence). The CDR3 totals 15 residues. The chain's CDR3 is CATSSAGEPYNEQFF. The DNA for the CDR3 is TGTGCCACCAGCTCGGCGGGGGAGCCTTACAATGAGCAGTTCTTC. Using reference TRBV15 and TRBJ2-1 for the parts outside the CDR3, the full variable domain is DAMVIQNPRYQVTQFGKPVTLSCSQTLNHNVMYWYQQKSSQAPKLLFHYYDKDFNNEADTPDNFQSRRPNTSFCFLDIRSPGLGDTAMYLCATSSAGEPYNEQFFGPGTRLTVL.

V usage is TRBV7-9 and J usage is TRBJ2-5, with D tentatively TRBD1 (6 bases). The CDR3 is 14 amino acids. Trimming took 5 bases from V and 1 from J, leaving 11 bases between them. Germline CDR1 SEHNR, CDR2 FQNEAQ (reference sequence). The CDR3 is CASSPPDSQETQYF. The CDR3 DNA reads as TGTGCCAGCAGCCCCCCGGACAGCCAAGAGACCCAGTACTTC.

The rearrangement uses TRBV11-2 and TRBJ2-5; tentatively, D is TRBD2 (6 bases). CDR1 and CDR2 from the germline V gene are SGHAT and FQNNGV. The V and J ends lost 7 bases and 2 bases respectively, with 17 bases between them. This CDR3 region has 15 residues. The CDR3 nucleotides read TGTGCCAGCACCAAACGCATGCGGGGACAAGAGACCCAGTACTTC. It yields the protein CASTKRMRGQETQYF. The whole variable domain, remainder taken from reference TRBV11-2 and TRBJ2-5, is EAGVAQSPRYKIIEKRQSVAFWCNPISGHATLYWYQQILGQGPKLLIQFQNNGVVDDSQLPKDRFSAERLKGVDSTLKIQPAKLEDSAVYLCASTKRMRGQETQYFGPGTRLLVL.

This clone has a handful of counts. V is TRBV4-1 and J is TRBJ1-1; D gene unclear. The CDR3 sequence is 12 residues long. Germline CDR1 reads MGHRA; CDR2 reads YSYEKL. Trimming shortened V by 1 base and J by 6 bases, and 6 bases separated the two germline ends. In nucleotides, the CDR3 is TGCGCCAGCAGCCAAGGTCCCTCTGAAGCTTTCTTT. Amino acids: CASSQGPSEAFF.

The gene calls are TRBV25-1 and TRBJ1-1; D perhaps matches TRBD1 (6 bases). The CDR3 sequence is 14 residues long. The V gene lost 10 bases and the J gene lost 5 bases, with 20 bases spanning the gap. Germline V gene sequence: CDR1 MGHDK, CDR2 SYGVNS. The CDR3 region is CATQGGGGRTEAFF. The CDR3 coding sequence is TGTGCCACCCAAGGAGGGGGAGGGAGGACTGAAGCTTTCTTT.

The chain uses TRBV5-1 and TRBJ2-3; 9 bases are a match to TRBD2. V was clipped by 4 bases and J by 2 bases; unmatched bases: 5. The V gene's germline CDR1 is SGHRS and CDR2 YFSETQ. This CDR3 has 15 residues. CDR3: CASSKIAGVTDTQYF. The CDR3 DNA reads as TGCGCCAGCAGCAAAATAGCGGGGGTCACAGATACGCAGTATTTT.

The chain links TRBV4-1 to TRBJ1-4, with D possibly being TRBD1 (5 bases). Deletions cut 0 bases from V and 8 bases from J, with 22 bases between. The CDR3 contains 18 residues. CDR1 MGHRA and CDR2 YSYEKL come from the germline V gene. The CDR3 loop reads CASSQDQASGGVLEKLFF. DNA for the CDR3: TGCGCCAGCAGCCAAGATCAGGCATCGGGGGGGGTTTTGGAAAAACTGTTTTTT.

As for this clone: A junction boundary mismatches the germline segment, possibly from a read error. V and J are TRBV6-1 and TRBJ2-3; 10 bases are a match to TRBD2. Germline values: CDR1 MNHNS, CDR2 SASEGT. The CDR3 has 15 amino acids. The CDR3 bases are TGTGCCAGCACAGTAGCTAGCGGGAGCAAAGATACGCAGTATTTT. Protein product: CASTVASGSKDTQYF.

This clone was counted a few times. This chain uses TRBV27 with TRBJ2-7; the D gene is possibly TRBD1 (5 bases). Germline CDR1 is MNHEY and CDR2 is SMNVEV (reference sequence). Trimming cost V 6 bases and J 3 bases, with 15 bases left between them. CDR3 length: 14 residues. CDR3 DNA: TGTGCCAGCAGGCCACCGACAGACTTCTACGAGCAGTACTTC. Protein sequence: CASRPPTDFYEQYF.

The chain recombines TRBV27 with TRBJ2-3, with 14 positions matching TRBD2. CDR1 is MNHEY, CDR2 SMNVEV, per germline (reference sequence). CDR3 size: 16 residues. V shed 5 bases and J 5 bases; nucleotides not matched to a gene: 6. In nucleotides, the CDR3 is TGTGCCAGCAGTCCAGGACTAGCGGGAGGAGGAGATACGCAGTATTTT. Protein sequence: CASSPGLAGGGDTQYF.